The subject of this entry is one T cell receptor beta chain. Its antigen is as yet unknown. The PCR made use of 60 Vbeta and 13 Jbeta primers. Sequenced by immunoSEQ multiplex PCR; TCRdb stores in-frame clones only, minus some. Of about 110,000 clones detected, approximately 76% appear once; the ten largest clones hold less than 9.5%. The source of the sample is a study of cytomegalovirus exposure and HLA in healthy donors. Study as a whole: Around 180 million T cells yielded approximately 100 million unique TCR beta sequences, as an earlier analysis found.

Findings of the study overall: Reportedly, fewer N-insertions than the approximately 610-donor mean appeared in an Asian-associated ancestry cluster in a later analysis. In an earlier analysis, in several hundred donors, most V segments appeared productive either ~87% or ~30% of the time. An assumption of roughly uniform sequencing depth across donors underlay the presence/absence analyses.

The material sequenced was PBMCs. The clonotype comes from a woman between 50 and 59 years old in good health and CMV-seropositive.

In DNA, the CDR3 is TGTGCCAGCAGCATACGTACCGGGAGAGAGACCCAGTACTTC. Translating it yields CASSIRTGRETQYF. The genes are TRBV7-8 and TRBJ2-5; a weak D match, TRBD2 (6 bases). The length of the CDR3 is 14 residues. Per germline, CDR1 SGHVS and CDR2 FQNEAQ. V shed 5 bases and J shed 4 bases, with 14 bases lying between them.